This T cell receptor beta chain was recovered during a study of cytomegalovirus exposure and HLA in healthy donors (dated by TCRdb to about 2017). Study-wide context: In an earlier analysis of 550 to 750 of the donors, 276 Gb of sequence data and roughly 100 million unique TCR beta sequences from approximately 180 million T cells were reported. An early release covering roughly 640 HLA-typed donors comprised 300 to 350 gigabases of sequencing data and tens of millions of unique TCR sequences. The genetic ancestry cluster associated with self-reported Caucasian donors included 65% to 90% of the 398 genotyped donors. The study aimed to test whether signatures of past pathogen exposure could be identified by cataloging public T cell receptors. The study used immunosequencing to profile the T cell repertoires of about 670 subjects and linked those repertoires to cytomegalovirus serostatus. Besides the first cohort of 500 to 700 subjects, a separate validation cohort made up of 90 to 150 different subjects was used. To predict cytomegalovirus infection status, the study combined high-throughput TCR immunosequencing, statistical association of individual TCRs with disease status, and machine learning. A later analysis re-analyzed previously published TCR beta repertoires from 550 to 700 donors and added high-resolution HLA genotyping to study TCR occurrence patterns. In the later analysis, no new phenotypic data were used to find candidate immune exposures; instead, reliance was placed on TCR beta sequences and their occurrence across donors. To decide whether each TCR beta V gene segment behaved as functional or pseudogenic, an earlier analysis of some 570 of the donors relied on high-throughput TCR beta sequencing. Alongside the repertoire data, information on donor age, sex, ethnicity and CMV serostatus was compiled. A later genetic analysis took genome-wide SNP genotypes for about three fifths of the 666 donors and used that subset as a discovery cohort. All discovery cohort repertoires had been generated on a single sequencing platform. Both class I and class II loci were covered by HLA typing, at four-digit resolution. The number of typed donors differed by locus: roughly 629-640 for A, B, C, DRB1 and DQB1; approximately 520 for DQA1; fewer than 610 for DPA1; and approximately 450 for DPB1. Roughly 5 DR-DQ haplotypes were handled as single units for association and clustering, since linkage in the cohort was strong. Among around 400 genotyped donors of the cohort, an average of approximately 250,000 unique TCR beta nucleotide sequences were sequenced per donor, approximately 20% of them non-productive. Broader findings and caveats from the paper: Because counts were too low, seventeen rarely observed V segments, including chromosome 9 orphons, were left out of the earlier analysis of some 600 of the donors. In vitro tests confirmed that a few of the cytomegalovirus-associated TCR beta chains recognize cytomegalovirus antigens. Strong co-occurrence of HLA alleles, especially DR and DQ, made assigning TCR associations to individual alleles difficult. Because the 87-base-pair reads could not distinguish some IMGT-functional V segments, including TRBV6-2 and TRBV6-3, those segments were excluded. The only immune exposure information available for the cohort was CMV serostatus. The classifier was reported to diagnose cytomegalovirus status with high specificity and sensitivity in both the original and validation cohorts. Most CMV-associated TCR beta chains appeared to be HLA-restricted in a later analysis, and the HLA associations seemed to be driven largely by CMV exposure. Presence/absence analyses assumed roughly uniform sequencing depth across donors, an assumption that may not hold. At a false discovery rate of 0.05, a later analysis linked some 17,000 TCR beta sequences to specific HLA alleles. The sequencing pipeline was judged likely to have produced a cluster of highly shared sequence variants as a technical artifact. A later analysis found that HLA-associated TCR beta chains were more clonally expanded and had lower generation probabilities than equally common non-associated chains. Most TCR sequences were seen in very few donors, while some public TCRs were found in many individuals. In an earlier analysis of 587 of the donors, most TCR beta V segments appeared in productive rearrangements about 87% or about 30% of the time, broadly matching IMGT annotations. The study listed 164 TCR beta chains as associated with cytomegalovirus. A later analysis found that TCR association rates varied across HLA loci, with DRB1 alleles showing the most associated TCRs and HLA-C alleles the fewest. Linkage disequilibrium might explain the correlated functional status among segregating V segments, but an unknown experimental factor could not be ruled out. V-gene and J-gene trimming of TCR beta chains was associated with a missense DCLRE1C variant in a later genetic analysis, and the association was replicated in an independent cohort. According to a later genetic analysis, donors in an Asian-associated ancestry cluster had fewer N-insertions in productive TCRs than the approximately 670-donor mean. A further reported finding was that TCR beta sequences accurately predicted the HLA-A and HLA-B alleles for most subjects in the first cohort. Because HLA typing was unavailable for some donors at each locus, only the typed subset was used in association tests. In a later analysis, several top co-occurrence clusters were reported to appear linked to parvovirus B19, influenza, CMV and Epstein-Barr virus. It was suggested by the authors that the approach could potentially be generalized to other disease states and immunological phenotypes. In this cohort, only TCR beta chains were sequenced, and detectable features were limited by the absence of alpha or paired-chain data.

The V and J ends are trimmed by 2 bases and 1 base, leaving 32 bases between them. The germline V gene sets CDR1 to SGDLS and CDR2 to YYNGEE. The CDR3, cysteine through phenylalanine, is 22 amino acids long. The DNA shown is the 66-base CDR3, in frame from base 1. Library prep was done by the immunoSEQ multiplex PCR assay. For the multiplex PCR, a mixture combining 60 forward primers for TCR Vbeta segments and 13 reverse primers for TCR Jbeta segments was used. The CDR3 region of rearranged TCR beta genes was amplified from genomic DNA with a multiplex PCR assay. On the Illumina HiSeq System, the amplified TCR beta libraries were sequenced as 87-base-pair reads. In the paper's pipeline: A later analysis counted some 80 million unique TCR beta chains across the 666 repertoires, and around 9.9 million of these chains were shared by at least two donors. Raw reads were error-corrected and collapsed into unique sequences with a nearest-neighbor algorithm that merged closely related sequences to remove PCR and sequencing errors. V, D and J gene segments were assigned by aligning CDR3 sequences to IMGT reference sequences. Each retained sequence needed at least a six-nucleotide match to both a V gene segment and a J gene segment. Rearrangements were called productive when the CDR3 lacked stop codons and stayed in frame with V and J; all others were non-productive. CDR3 was defined according to IMGT convention as the region running from the second conserved V-encoded cysteine to the conserved J-encoded phenylalanine. The earlier analysis of approximately 590 of the donors excluded any sequence lacking an unambiguous match to a single V gene segment. In an earlier analysis of 450 to 750 of the donors, a V segment was called functional when productive rearrangements were above 56.7%, and segregating when the standard deviation between donors exceeded 5%. A statistical classification framework was built for diagnosing cytomegalovirus status from the catalog of TCR beta chain sequences. In a later analysis, TCR nucleotide sequences were compared against IMGT/GENE-DB human TR gene sequences so that V and J genes could be assigned. Using the TCRdist pipeline, a later analysis assigned CDR3 sequences along with most-parsimonious VDJ recombination scenarios. In a later analysis, each TCR beta chain was defined by its CDR3 amino acid sequence together with its V-gene family, and reads without a unique V-gene family were excluded. In a later analysis, approximately 640 highly shared, low-generation-probability nucleotide sequences were removed to address suspected cross-contamination and a sequencing artifact. For each public chain, a later analysis derived a clonal expansion index from normalized ranks of inferred template counts within each repertoire. In a later analysis, generation probabilities were computed using a VDJ recombination model fitted to out-of-frame rearrangements, and the results were checked against IGoR. In a later analysis, TCR-TCR, TCR-HLA and TCR-CMV co-occurrence was scored with hypergeometric tests, and a repertoire-size bias correction was applied to TCR pairs. A later analysis estimated false discovery rates by permuting HLA or CMV assignments 20 times. A later analysis grouped co-occurring TCRs with DBSCAN, adding TCRdist sequence similarity when clustering within HLA-allele-positive subsets. Co-occurrence clustering excluded repertoires with fewer than 30,000 or more than 120,000 public chains, plus five with anomalous nucleotide sharing. The clones in this table, taken by TCRdb from immuneACCESS, are in-frame only. Not every clone is retained; where verified, under half of the shortfall comes from an unresolved V gene, and the cause of the rest is unknown. D and trimming were read from the DNA, whereas the V and J calls and clone size are those reported in that table. The sample records roughly 150,000 clones, around 73% of which are singletons. The top ten clonotypes cover approximately 1.6% of the sample.

The cohort comprised some 680 healthy bone marrow donors. At the time of sampling, every cohort member was nominally healthy, though immune exposures that went unrecorded were likely present. The donor was CMV seronegative and was included in the group of about 350 seronegative cohort members. A peripheral blood sample was provided by each donor, and peripheral blood mononuclear cells were used for TCR beta sequencing. The Qiagen DNeasy Blood Extraction Kit was used to extract genomic DNA from the blood cell samples. In regard to this clone: Its binding antigen is unknown. It has no much larger one-base neighbor in the sample; base qualities were not kept.

In this chain, TRBV9 is recombined with TRBJ2-3; the D gene is unclear. Sample: PBMCs. The TCR sequence derives from a young woman in good health and CMV-seronegative. The bases read TGTGCCAGCAGCGTGGGTGTAGGCACCCGACTGCAGAGGATCTTGGGCACAGATACGCAGTATTTT. Protein translation: CASSVGVGTRLQRILGTDTQYF. Reference TRBV9 and TRBJ2-3 proteins supply the regions before and after the CDR3; the full variable domain is: DSGVTQTPKHLITATGQRVTLRCSPRSGDLSVYWYQQSLDQGLQFLIQYYNGEERAKGNILERFSAQQFPDLHSELNLSSLELGDSALYFCASSVGVGTRLQRILGTDTQYFGPGTRLTVL.